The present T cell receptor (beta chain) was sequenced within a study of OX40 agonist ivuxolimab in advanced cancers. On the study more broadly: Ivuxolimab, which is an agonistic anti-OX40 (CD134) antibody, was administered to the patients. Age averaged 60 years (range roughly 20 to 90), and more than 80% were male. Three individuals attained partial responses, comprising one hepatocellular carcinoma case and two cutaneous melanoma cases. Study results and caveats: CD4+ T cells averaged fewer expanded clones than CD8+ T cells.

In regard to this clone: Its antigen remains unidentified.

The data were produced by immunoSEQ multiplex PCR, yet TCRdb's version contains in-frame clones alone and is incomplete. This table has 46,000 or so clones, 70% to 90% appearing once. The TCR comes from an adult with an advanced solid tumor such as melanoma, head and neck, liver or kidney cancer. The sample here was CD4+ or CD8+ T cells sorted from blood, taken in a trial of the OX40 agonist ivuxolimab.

The CDR3 region is CASSQVNRGPETRTGELFF. In DNA, the CDR3 is TGCGCCAGCAGCCAAGTAAACAGGGGCCCTGAGACCCGGACCGGGGAGCTGTTTTTT. The chain employs TRBV4-3 and TRBJ2-2; 7 bases line up with TRBD1. The germline V gene encodes CDR1 LGHNA and CDR2 YSLEER. V shed 1 base, J shed 5 bases, and the junction held 16 bases outside the gene matches. CDR3 size: 19 residues.